The next 17 T cell receptor beta chains were all read from a single sample in a study of early stage breast cancer tumors. The table came from immunoSEQ multiplex PCR; TCRdb's copy has only in-frame clones and leaves some out. This sample carries about 30,000 clones, about 70% of them seen once, and the ten largest clones take 33%. Sequences were obtained from blood. These receptors originate from a person aged 45 to 59 with breast cancer.

The chain combines TRBV9 with TRBJ1-3; D not certain. The CDR3 contains 15 residues. Trimming took 0 bases from V and 4 from J, leaving 11 bases between them. Germline V CDR1 and CDR2: SGDLS, YYNGEE. The CDR3, as DNA: TGTGCCAGCAGCGTAGGGAGGACCGCCGGAAACACCATATATTTT. Translation gives CASSVGRTAGNTIYF.

CDR3: CSVEDRRGSYNEQFF. CDR3 coding DNA: TGCAGCGTTGAAGATCGGCGGGGCTCCTACAATGAGCAGTTCTTC. The chain carries TRBV29-1 and TRBJ2-1; TRBD2 is a possible D gene (6 bases). CDR1 and CDR2 (germline): SQVTM, ANQGSEA. The V end was cut by 0 bases, the J end by 0 bases, with 9 bases between. The CDR3 spans 15 residues.

CDR3 sequence (DNA): TGCGCCAGCAGCCAGCAGAGCCCGGCTAGCGGGTCCTACAATGAGCAGTTCTTC. Its protein product is CASSQQSPASGSYNEQFF. J is TRBJ2-1 and V is TRBV4-1; 8 nucleotides line up with TRBD2. Germline V gene lookup returns CDR1 MGHRA and CDR2 YSYEKL. J gave up 1 base and V 3 bases, and 11 bases lay outside the gene matches. This CDR3 has 18 residues.

This chain joins TRBV6-5 and TRBJ1-4; no clear D gene. The CDR3 has 15 residues. V shed 6 bases and J shed 5 bases, with 16 bases lying between them. The germline CDR1 and CDR2 sequences are MNHEY and SVGAGI. In DNA, the CDR3 is TGTGCCAGCAGCCTAGCGCGAGGGAACAATGAAAAACTGTTTTTT. It translates to CASSLARGNNEKLFF.

This clone was detected only a few times. V usage is TRBV19 and J usage is TRBJ1-2, with TRBD1 as a possible D gene (5 bases). Germline CDR1 LNHDA, CDR2 SQIVND (reference sequence). The length of the CDR3 is 14 residues. V lost 6 bases, J lost 8 bases, and 19 bases lay in between. CDR3 nucleotide sequence: TGTGCCAGTAGCATCTCTCAGGGTAGCGGGGGCTACACCTTC. Encoded protein: CASSISQGSGGYTF.

The chain employs TRBV29-1 and TRBJ2-1; possibly TRBD2 for D (5 bases). In germline, CDR1 is SQVTM, CDR2 ANQGSEA. This CDR3 spans 14 amino acids. Trimming left V 4 bases short and J 3 bases short, with 13 bases between. The CDR3 protein is CSVAADQFYNEQFF. The DNA of the CDR3 is TGCAGCGTTGCAGCGGACCAATTCTACAATGAGCAGTTCTTC.

The gene calls are TRBV15 and TRBJ2-3; tentatively, D is TRBD2 (5 bases). Looked up from germline, CDR1 is LNHNV and CDR2 is YYDKDF (reference sequence). Trimming pared 1 base from V and 0 bases from J, leaving 8 bases between. The CDR3 contains 15 residues. The CDR3: CATSRGGSSTDTQYF. CDR3 coding DNA: TGTGCCACCAGCAGAGGAGGGTCTAGCACAGATACGCAGTATTTT.

The chain uses TRBV6-5 and TRBJ2-3, with TRBD1 matching 9 bases. The CDR3 has 14 amino acids. Looked up from germline, CDR1 is MNHEY and CDR2 is SVGAGI. V was clipped by 6 bases and J by 1 base; unmatched bases: 2. The CDR3 DNA sequence: TGTGCCAGCAGCCGGACAGGGGGCACAGATACGCAGTATTTT. Its translation is CASSRTGGTDTQYF.

This rearrangement joins TRBV29-1 to TRBJ1-2, with D hard to call. Trimming took 3 bases from V and 4 from J, leaving 6 bases between them. The CDR3 loop spans 11 amino acids. Germline V lookup: CDR1 SQVTM, CDR2 ANQGSEA. The CDR3 spells CSVDEGYGYTF. The CDR3 bases are TGCAGCGTTGACGAGGGCTATGGCTACACCTTC.

The chain employs TRBV4-2 and TRBJ2-7; possibly TRBD2 for D (6 bases). This CDR3 spans 15 amino acids. Germline V gene sequence: CDR1 LGHNA, CDR2 YNFKEQ. The V and J ends lost 0 bases and 5 bases respectively, with 14 bases between them. The CDR3 region has the DNA TGTGCCAGCAGCCAAGAAGGTGAGCGGGTCGACGAGCAGTACTTC. Amino acid sequence: CASSQEGERVDEQYF.

The chain joins TRBV6-6 to TRBJ1-1; D is possibly TRBD1 (6 bases). The CDR3 contains 13 residues. Trimming pared 5 bases from V and 3 bases from J, leaving 10 bases between. Germline V gene lookup returns CDR1 MNHNY and CDR2 SVGAGI (reference sequence). CDR3 coding DNA: TGTGCCAGCAGTCGACAGGATCACACTGAAGCTTTCTTT. The encoded protein is CASSRQDHTEAFF.

As for this clone: Other DNA sequences in this sample translate to the same CDR3. The chain uses TRBV27 and TRBJ2-5, with 9 bases that match TRBD1. This CDR3 has 15 residues. The V gene end was trimmed by 4 bases and the J gene end by 4 bases; junction bases not matched to a gene: 7. Per the germline V gene, CDR1 is MNHEY and CDR2 is SMNVEV (reference sequence). For the CDR3, the DNA is TGTGCCAGCAGTTCCCCGACAGGGGGTGGAGAGACCCAGTACTTC. It encodes CASSSPTGGGETQYF.

V gene TRBV5-1 combines with J gene TRBJ1-1; D might be TRBD1 (5 bases). The CDR3 has 14 amino acids. Trimming took off 0 bases at V and 5 bases at J, with 11 bases between the two ends. CDR1 is SGHRS and CDR2 is YFSETQ in the germline V gene. CDR3 residues: CASSLASGGTEAFF. CDR3 nucleotides: TGCGCCAGCAGCTTGGCTTCGGGGGGAACTGAAGCTTTCTTT.

This chain links TRBV30 with TRBJ1-1; the match to TRBD1 covers 9 bases. CDR1 and CDR2 from the germline V gene are GTSNPN and SVGIG (reference sequence). Trimming removed 3 bases from V and 7 bases from J; junction bases left unmatched: 9. The CDR3 runs 14 residues. The CDR3 bases are TGTGCCTGGAGGTCCGGGACAGGGATGGATGAAGCTTTCTTT. Protein product: CAWRSGTGMDEAFF.

This clone was observed once. CDR3 in amino acids: CASSINGQGAGELFF. DNA for the CDR3: TGTGCCAGTAGTATTAACGGACAGGGGGCCGGGGAGCTGTTTTTT. V usage is TRBV19 and J usage is TRBJ2-2; 10 bases match TRBD1. The CDR3 covers 15 residues. CDR1 is LNHDA, CDR2 SQIVND, per germline (reference sequence). Trimming removed 3 bases from V and 6 bases from J; junction bases left unmatched: 4.

The rearrangement joins TRBV11-2 to TRBJ2-1; 9 bases are shared with TRBD2. V trimming: 3 bases; J trimming: 0 bases; junction bases outside the gene matches: 0. This CDR3 contains 15 residues. Looked up from germline, CDR1 is SGHAT and CDR2 is FQNNGV. CDR3 sequence (DNA): TGTGCCAGCAGCTTTAGCGGGAGCTCCTACAATGAGCAGTTCTTC. This sequence encodes CASSFSGSSYNEQFF.

The CDR3 here is CAGRTGGTGELFF. The CDR3 bases are TGTGCCGGAAGGACAGGCGGGACCGGGGAGCTGTTTTTT. This chain links TRBV30 with TRBJ2-2; the match to TRBD1 covers 7 bases. Losses at the gene ends were 8 bases for V and 5 bases for J; bases not matched to a gene: 8. CDR1 is GTSNPN and CDR2 is SVGIG in the germline V gene (reference sequence). The CDR3 runs to 13 residues.